The T cell receptor (beta chain) described here comes from a study of tumor and adjacent non-tumor tissue in lung cancer. Comments on this clonotype: Its cognate antigen is unknown.

Findings and caveats of the study: Significantly higher TCR diversity was found in tumor than normal lung.

CDR1 and CDR2 (germline): MDHEN, SYDVKM. CDR3 length equals 13 residues. V was clipped by 10 bases and J by 11 bases; unmatched bases: 13. TCRbeta libraries were built with three rounds of nested PCR, modified from ARM-PCR. Via MiXCR, TCRdb re-called the multiplex PCR reads, giving one row per CDR3 protein. The table has roughly 220,000 distinct CDR3 sequences, 71% seen once. This sample's RNA came from whole unsorted tissue. Sequencing used lung tumor tissue. The chain uses TRBV28 and TRBJ2-1, with 8 positions matching TRBD1. The sequence came from a man in his 60s with non-small cell lung cancer. CDR3 protein: CATLLDRANKQFF. CDR3 DNA: TGTGCCACCTTACTGGACAGGGCGAATAAGCAGTTCTTC.